This TCR beta chain is drawn from a study of response to subunit inactivated influenza vaccine. Overall study findings and caveats: The authors suggested that every seasonal influenza vaccination recruits few new T cells.

Germline values: CDR1 DFQATT, CDR2 SNEGSKA (reference sequence). This CDR3 region has 13 residues. V was pared by 5 bases and J by 3 bases, with 3 bases of the junction left unmatched. MiXCR, applied by TCRdb to the RT-PCR reads, yields one record per CDR3 protein. The data show over 800,000 distinct CDR3 sequences, approximately 21% seen once. The sample holds a few counts of this clonotype. Its specificity is unknown. J is TRBJ1-5 and V is TRBV20-1; 8 bases agree with TRBD1. This material consisted of PBMCs from blood, taken about 5 days after vaccination. The source is a man in his fifties who received an inactivated influenza vaccine. The CDR3 loop is CSAQDRANQPQHF. Written as DNA, the CDR3 is TGCAGTGCTCAGGACAGGGCCAATCAGCCCCAGCATTTT.